This record looks at one T cell receptor (beta chain) sequence and its context. As yet, its antigen is unknown. The sample comes from a study of OX40 agonist ivuxolimab in advanced cancers. Study details: Patients' therapy was ivuxolimab, an antibody that acts as an agonist of OX40 (CD134). General study results and limits: Averaging showed that CD8+ T cells had more expanded clones than CD4+ did.

With 4 bases removed from V and 1 base from J, the gap between germline ends came to 7 bases. CDR1 and CDR2 (germline): KGHSH, LQKENI. CDR3 length: 13 residues. The method was immunoSEQ multiplex PCR; TCRdb's version includes in-frame clones alone and lacks a portion of them. The data contain about 66,000 clones, over 80% of them singletons. The sequence was obtained from an adult with an advanced solid tumor such as melanoma, head and neck, liver or kidney cancer. The chain links TRBV18 to TRBJ2-5; unclear D gene. Sample: CD4+ or CD8+ T cells sorted from blood, taken in a trial of the OX40 agonist ivuxolimab. CDR3: CASSLIRQETQYF. The CDR3 coding sequence is TGTGCCAGCTCACTTATACGCCAAGAGACCCAGTACTTC.